The 18 T cell receptor beta chains below were found in one sample sequenced in a study of beta chain features in type 1 diabetes. Isolated RNA was reverse transcribed in full, so expressed TCRB transcripts were sequenced. Clones were read by immunoSEQ multiplex PCR, and TCRdb kept only the in-frame ones, dropping some. The sample consists of tens of thousands of clones, around three fifths of them appearing once. The sample consisted of Tregs from blood. These receptors were taken from a woman under 30 in good health.

This clone occurred a few times. The V gene is TRBV19, the J gene TRBJ2-1; TRBD1 matches at 8 bases. J was trimmed by 2 bases and V by 7 bases; bases with no gene match: 4. Germline CDR1 and CDR2: LNHDA and SQIVND (reference sequence). The CDR3 spans 14 residues. Here the CDR3 reads CASNPGGPYNEQFF. The CDR3 nucleotides read TGTGCCAGTAATCCAGGGGGCCCCTACAATGAGCAGTTCTTC.

This clone occurred once. The J gene is TRBJ2-7, the V gene TRBV5-1; 9 positions agree with TRBD1. CDR1 is SGHRS, CDR2 YFSETQ, per germline. There are 15 residues in the CDR3. J was trimmed by 6 bases and V by 5 bases; bases with no gene match: 12. CDR3 sequence (DNA): TGCGCCAGCAGAAACCCGGGACAGGGTACAGTCGAGCAGTACTTC. Its translation: CASRNPGQGTVEQYF.

The CDR3 nucleotides are TGCGCCAGCAGCTTGTCACTAGTTCCTTACGAGCAGTACTTC. It codes for CASSLSLVPYEQYF. This sequence joins TRBV5-1 and TRBJ2-7; possible D gene TRBD2, 5 bases. This CDR3 has 14 residues. Germline V gives CDR1 SGHRS, CDR2 YFSETQ. V was cut by 1 base and J by 4 bases, with 12 bases left in between.

The V gene is TRBV4-1, the J gene TRBJ2-5; 7 bases align to TRBD2. The J call may be mistaken, given a closer DNA end match to TRBJ2-7. Looked up from germline, CDR1 is MGHRA and CDR2 is YSYEKL. CDR3 size: 13 residues. The chain's CDR3 is CASSLAGRNEQYF. The CDR3, as DNA: TGCGCCAGCAGCCTGGCCGGGAGGAACGAGCAGTACTTC.

This clone has only a few counts. The chain links TRBV7-2 to TRBJ1-2; D ambiguous. The CDR3 is made up of 14 amino acids. Per germline, CDR1 SGHTA and CDR2 FQGNSA. With 5 bases removed from V and 1 base from J, the gap between germline ends came to 11 bases. CDR3 residues: CASSVETVNYGYTF. In DNA, the CDR3 is TGTGCCAGCAGCGTCGAAACAGTTAACTATGGCTACACCTTC.

The genes are TRBV29-1 and TRBJ1-1; D perhaps matches TRBD1 (5 bases). V lost 7 bases and J 0 bases, leaving 12 bases between the germline ends. The CDR3 spans 13 residues. Germline CDR1 SQVTM, CDR2 ANQGSEA. CDR3: CSGQQVMNTEAFF. The DNA for the CDR3 is TGCAGCGGACAGCAAGTAATGAACACTGAAGCTTTCTTT.

About this clone itself: Other nucleotide sequences from this sample produce the same CDR3. V gene TRBV5-1 combines with J gene TRBJ2-3; 7 nucleotides line up with TRBD2. The germline CDR1 and CDR2 sequences are SGHRS and YFSETQ. J lost 3 bases, V lost 0 bases, and 4 bases had no gene match. The CDR3 spans 15 residues. CDR3 coding DNA: TGCGCCAGCAGCTTGGTGGGGGGGGGAACAGATACGCAGTATTTT. Protein: CASSLVGGGTDTQYF.

This chain links TRBV19 with TRBJ2-3; 11 bases align to TRBD1. The CDR3 length is 15 residues. Germline V gene data show CDR1 as LNHDA and CDR2 as SQIVND (reference sequence). V lost 3 bases to trimming and J lost 6 bases; unmatched junction nucleotides: 5. The CDR3 protein is CASSISGQGADTQYF. CDR3 DNA: TGTGCCAGTAGTATCTCCGGACAGGGGGCTGATACGCAGTATTTT.

This clone was counted between two and nine times. V and J are TRBV18 and TRBJ1-1; D is perhaps TRBD1 (5 bases). The CDR3 sequence is 13 residues long. Germline values: CDR1 KGHSH, CDR2 LQKENI. Between the trimmed V and J ends, which lost 6 bases and 5 bases, there was a span of 13 bases. The CDR3 nucleotides are TGTGCCAGCTCGGCAGCGGGGGAGACTGAAGCTTTCTTT. The encoded protein is CASSAAGETEAFF.

The chain carries TRBV2 and TRBJ1-5; no clear D gene. CDR1 is SNHLY and CDR2 is FYNNEI in the germline V gene. The CDR3 has 14 amino acids. V lost 1 base and J 0 bases, leaving 4 bases between the germline ends. The CDR3 is CASSEGYSNQPQHF. DNA for the CDR3: TGTGCCAGCAGTGAAGGTTATAGCAATCAGCCCCAGCATTTT. Together with reference TRBV2 and TRBJ1-5, the CDR3 gives the full variable domain: EPEVTQTPSHQVTQMGQEVILRCVPISNHLYFYWYRQILGQKVEFLVSFYNNEISEKSEIFDDQFSVERPDGSNFTLKIRSTKLEDSAMYFCASSEGYSNQPQHFGDGTRLSIL.

This clone was seen once. The genes are TRBV5-1 and TRBJ2-6, with D hard to call. Looked up from germline, CDR1 is SGHRS and CDR2 is YFSETQ. The length of the CDR3 is 14 residues. The V end was cut by 5 bases, the J end by 0 bases, with 6 bases between. The CDR3 sequence is CASSRDSGANVLTF. The CDR3 DNA sequence: TGCGCCAGCAGTAGAGACTCTGGGGCCAACGTCCTGACTTTC.

This rearrangement joins TRBV9 to TRBJ2-7; TRBD1 aligns across 7 bases. V lost 3 bases to trimming and J lost 2 bases; unmatched junction nucleotides: 8. Looked up from germline, CDR1 is SGDLS and CDR2 is YYNGEE. There are 15 residues in the CDR3. The CDR3 bases are TGTGCCAGCAGCGCAAGGACAGGACCTCCCTACGAGCAGTACTTC. Protein sequence: CASSARTGPPYEQYF.

With regard to this clone: At one boundary the junction diverges from the germline segment, which might be a read error. The chain joins TRBV5-1 to TRBJ2-3; D is ambiguous. CDR3 length equals 14 residues. Germline-derived CDR1 and CDR2 are SGHRS and YFSETQ. In DNA form, the CDR3 reads TGCGCCAGCAGCCGCTGGAGTAGCAGAGATACGCAGTATTTT. Translated, it gives CASSRWSSRDTQYF.

The chain is built from TRBV6-1 and TRBJ1-6; no reliable D call. Between the trimmed V and J ends, which lost 7 bases and 14 bases, there was a span of 18 bases. Germline V gene lookup returns CDR1 MNHNS and CDR2 SASEGT. The CDR3 runs to 13 residues. This CDR3 is CASTSLREMALHF. The CDR3 nucleotides are TGTGCCAGCACTTCCTTACGGGAAATGGCCCTCCACTTT.

The chain couples TRBV5-6 to TRBJ2-1; 7 bases are shared with TRBD2. V lost 4 bases and J lost 5; bases outside the gene matches: 6. The CDR3 length is 14 residues. The germline gives CDR1 SGHDT, CDR2 YYEEEE. The chain's CDR3 is CASSLSGANNEQFF. For the CDR3, the DNA is TGTGCCAGCAGCCTGAGCGGGGCGAACAATGAGCAGTTCTTC.

Here the CDR3 DNA reads TGTGCCAGCAGCCAAGATAGGGGCGGGACGGAGAACACCGGGGAGCTGTTTTTT. It is translated as CASSQDRGGTENTGELFF. The rearrangement links TRBV4-2 to TRBJ2-2; the D gene is possibly TRBD2 (6 bases). The V gene lost 0 bases and the J gene lost 1 base, with 15 bases spanning the gap. CDR1 and CDR2 from the germline V gene are LGHNA and YNFKEQ. The CDR3 covers 18 residues.

This clone has more than one count but fewer than ten. The V gene is TRBV2, the J gene TRBJ1-5, with TRBD1 matching over 7 bases. J was trimmed by 2 bases and V by 6 bases; bases with no gene match: 10. The CDR3 is 16 amino acids. Germline loops: CDR1 SNHLY, CDR2 FYNNEI. The CDR3 DNA reads as TGTGCCAGCAGAGCGTCGACAGGGAGCCGCAATCAGCCCCAGCATTTT. As protein: CASRASTGSRNQPQHF.

The rearrangement uses TRBV9 and TRBJ2-3; D unclear. The CDR3 sequence is 12 residues long. CDR1 SGDLS and CDR2 YYNGEE come from the germline V gene. V was pared by 0 bases and J by 3 bases, with 2 bases between. For the CDR3, the DNA is TGTGCCAGCAGCGTAGCTACAGATACGCAGTATTTT. This translates into CASSVATDTQYF.